This T cell receptor (beta chain) was sequenced during a study of T cell changes during pregnancy in multiple sclerosis. This clone was counted a single time. The repertoire was sequenced with immunoSEQ multiplex PCR; TCRdb's copy has only in-frame clones and lacks some. Of around 85,000 clones listed, 90% to 95% are singletons. CDR1 SGHRS and CDR2 YFSETQ come from the germline V gene. The CDR3 consists of 15 residues. The J segment lost 5 bases and the V segment lost 2 bases, leaving 8 bases of the junction unmatched. The clonotype was recovered from a female donor in good health, serving as a control in a pregnancy study. Some clones in this sample may be carry-over from other donors' samples. The specimen was PBMCs, collected in the first trimester of pregnancy. V is TRBV5-1 and J is TRBJ2-5, with TRBD2 matching over 8 bases. CDR3 DNA sequence: TGCGCCAGCAGCTTTATGGCTACGGGGGGGGAGACCCAGTACTTC. Amino acids: CASSFMATGGETQYF.